This T cell receptor (beta chain) is drawn from a study of blood T cell repertoires in COVID-19. At the level of the study: Samples taken during acute and convalescent COVID-19 were collected in the United States, Italy and Spain.

Per the original data handling: Estimation of nucleated cell counts relied on the amplification of reference gene primers. Sequencing used immunoSEQ multiplex PCR; TCRdb keeps in-frame clones, though not all of them. That table supplies the V and J calls and clone size; D and trimming were determined from the DNA. The sample records roughly 200,000 clones, around 87% being singletons. V was clipped by 12 bases and J by 7 bases; unmatched bases: 13. CDR3 length equals 15 residues. Germline CDR1 KGHDR, CDR2 SFDVKD. This rearrangement joins TRBV24-1 to TRBJ2-4; 11 positions match TRBD2. The origin of this receptor is a man aged 45-65 years with acute or convalescent COVID-19. The sequenced material came from peripheral blood. The CDR3 bases are TGTGCCGCAGAAGTAGCGGGAGGGGTGGCGAACATTCAGTACTTC. Protein product: CAAEVAGGVANIQYF.